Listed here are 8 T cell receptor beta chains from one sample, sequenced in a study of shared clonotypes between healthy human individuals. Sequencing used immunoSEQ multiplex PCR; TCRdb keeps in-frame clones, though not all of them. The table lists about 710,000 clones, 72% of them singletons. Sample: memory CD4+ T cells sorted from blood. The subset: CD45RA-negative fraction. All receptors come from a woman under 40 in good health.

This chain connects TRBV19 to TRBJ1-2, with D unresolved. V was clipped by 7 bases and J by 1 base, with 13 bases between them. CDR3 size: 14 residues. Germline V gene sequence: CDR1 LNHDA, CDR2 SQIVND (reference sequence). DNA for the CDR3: TGTGCCAGTATCGGGCCAGGTATTAACTATGGCTACACCTTC. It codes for CASIGPGINYGYTF.

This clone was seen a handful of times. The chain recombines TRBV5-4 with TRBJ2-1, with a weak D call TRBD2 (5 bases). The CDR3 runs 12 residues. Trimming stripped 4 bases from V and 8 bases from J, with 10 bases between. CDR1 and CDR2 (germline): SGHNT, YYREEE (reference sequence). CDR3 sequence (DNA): TGTGCCAGCAGCCTGCGGGTCCATGAGCAGTTCTTC. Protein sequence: CASSLRVHEQFF.

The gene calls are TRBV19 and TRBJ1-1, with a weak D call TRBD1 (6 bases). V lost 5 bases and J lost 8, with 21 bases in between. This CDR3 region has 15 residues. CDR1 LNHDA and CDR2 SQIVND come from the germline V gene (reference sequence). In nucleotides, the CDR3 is TGTGCCAGTAGTCTCTACCCGGGACAATTCCCCGAAGCTTTCTTT. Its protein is CASSLYPGQFPEAFF.

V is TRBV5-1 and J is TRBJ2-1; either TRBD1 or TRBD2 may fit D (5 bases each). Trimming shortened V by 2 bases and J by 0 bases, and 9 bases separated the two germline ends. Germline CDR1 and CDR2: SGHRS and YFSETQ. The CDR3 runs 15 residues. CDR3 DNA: TGCGCCAGCAGCTTTACTGGGGGCTCCTACAATGAGCAGTTCTTC. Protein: CASSFTGGSYNEQFF.

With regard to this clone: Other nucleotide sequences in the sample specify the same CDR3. The CDR3 DNA sequence: TGCGCCAGCAGCTTTGCAGGATCCGACGAGCAGTACTTC. This sequence encodes CASSFAGSDEQYF. The V call is TRBV5-1, the J call TRBJ2-7; D unclear. Trimming pared 2 bases from V and 5 bases from J, leaving 11 bases between. Germline lookup yields CDR1 SGHRS and CDR2 YFSETQ. The CDR3 loop spans 13 amino acids.

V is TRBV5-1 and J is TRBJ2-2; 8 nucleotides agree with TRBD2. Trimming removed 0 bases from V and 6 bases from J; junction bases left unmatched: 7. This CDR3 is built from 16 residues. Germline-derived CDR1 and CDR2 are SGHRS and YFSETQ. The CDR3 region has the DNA TGCGCCAGCAGCTTGGAACCCGGGAGGGCCTCCGGGGAGCTGTTTTTT. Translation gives CASSLEPGRASGELFF.

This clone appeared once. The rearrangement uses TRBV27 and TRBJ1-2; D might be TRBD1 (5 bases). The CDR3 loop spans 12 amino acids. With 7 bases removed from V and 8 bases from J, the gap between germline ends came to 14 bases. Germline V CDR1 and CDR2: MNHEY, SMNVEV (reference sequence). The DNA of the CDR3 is TGTGCCAGCAAGGGCAGGGTCAGAGGCTACACCTTC. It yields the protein CASKGRVRGYTF.

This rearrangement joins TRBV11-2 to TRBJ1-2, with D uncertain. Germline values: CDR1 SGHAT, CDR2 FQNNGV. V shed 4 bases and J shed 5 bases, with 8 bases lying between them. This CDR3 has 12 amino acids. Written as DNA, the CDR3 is TGTGCCAGCAGCTCCAGATATTATGGCTACACCTTC. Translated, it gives CASSSRYYGYTF.